This TCR beta chain was identified during a study of T cell responses to AZD1222 COVID-19 vaccine. Method: immunoSEQ multiplex PCR; TCRdb's copy keeps in-frame clones and lacks some. The table includes over 130,000 clones, 85% to 90% detected once. This clone was counted once. Its antigen is not identified. The CDR3 length is 17 residues. Trimming cost V 4 bases and J 3 bases; bases outside gene matches: 14. CDR1 is SNHLY, CDR2 FYNNEI, per germline. Study-wide results and caveats: Distributed over spike, vaccine-associated CD4 TCRs predominated at 160-218 and 743-854. Variant regions that are unmutated are reportedly the target of nearly half of spike-specific TCRs.

Sequenced here: peripheral blood, sampled 28 days after the second AZD1222 dose. The chain joins TRBV2 to TRBJ2-7, with 8 bases matching TRBD2. The TCR sequence derives from an adult who received the AZD1222 COVID-19 vaccine. CDR3 nucleotides: TGTGCCAGCAGTGGATGGGCTAGCGGGTCTGCATTCTACGAGCAGTACTTC. This codes for CASSGWASGSAFYEQYF.